A single sample gave rise to the 13 T cell receptor beta chains below, sequenced in a study of cytomegalovirus exposure and HLA in healthy donors. 13 Jbeta primers and 60 Vbeta primers were used for the PCR. Repertoires were generated with immunoSEQ multiplex PCR, while TCRdb's copy carries only in-frame clones and drops some. The sample features about 39,000 clones, with approximately 2.9% in its top ten. Sequencing input: PBMCs. The receptors originated from a woman in her twenties or thirties in good health and CMV-seropositive.

This CDR3 reads CASSPQGAGGTHTQYF. In nucleotides, the CDR3 is TGCGCCAGCAGCCCCCAGGGAGCGGGGGGGACCCATACGCAGTATTTT. The chain employs TRBV5-1 and TRBJ2-3; 10 bases are shared with TRBD2. Per the germline V gene, CDR1 is SGHRS and CDR2 is YFSETQ. With V trimmed by 4 bases and J by 7 bases, 12 bases remained unmatched. The CDR3 consists of 16 residues.

This rearrangement joins TRBV5-5 to TRBJ1-5, with 10 bases lining up with TRBD1. V trimming: 2 bases; J trimming: 7 bases; junction bases outside the gene matches: 3. This CDR3 is 14 amino acids long. CDR1 is SGHKS, CDR2 YYEKEE, per germline (reference sequence). CDR3 in DNA: TGTGCCAGCAGCTTCGGGACAGGGGAGCAGCCCCAGCATTTT. Encoded protein: CASSFGTGEQPQHF.

V and J are TRBV10-1 and TRBJ1-2; D unclear. The CDR3 is 13 amino acids. Per the germline V gene, CDR1 is WNHNN and CDR2 is SYGVQD (reference sequence). Between the trimmed V and J ends, which lost 4 bases and 4 bases, there was a span of 10 bases. In DNA form, the CDR3 reads TGCGCCAGCAGTGGGCAGCGACTCTATGGCTACACCTTC. It is translated as CASSGQRLYGYTF.

CDR3 nucleotide sequence: TGTGCCACCAGCAGAGCATTGATGACAGGGGTCTCAACTAATGAAAAACTGTTTTTT. Its translation: CATSRALMTGVSTNEKLFF. V usage is TRBV15 and J usage is TRBJ1-4; 8 bases fit TRBD1. After removal of 1 base from V and 0 bases from J, the junction contained 10 bases not matched to a gene. Per germline, CDR1 LNHNV and CDR2 YYDKDF (reference sequence). There are 19 residues in the CDR3.

A note on this clone: One end of the junction is discordant with germline, which a read error may explain. The V and J genes are TRBV4-2 and TRBJ1-2; a possible D gene is TRBD1 (5 bases). The CDR3 runs to 15 residues. Germline V gene sequence: CDR1 LGHNA, CDR2 YNFKEQ. The CDR3 sequence: CASSQNSRGGVGHTF. For the CDR3, the DNA is TGTGCCAGCAGCCAAAACTCAAGGGGAGGGGTTGGCCACACCTTC.

The chain links TRBV9 to TRBJ2-1, with TRBD2 as a possible D gene (6 bases). CDR1 and CDR2 (germline): SGDLS, YYNGEE. The CDR3 extends over 13 amino acids. Between the trimmed V and J ends, which lost 4 bases and 5 bases, there was a span of 10 bases. CDR3 amino acids: CASSTGSHNEQFF. CDR3 sequence (DNA): TGTGCCAGCAGCACCGGGAGCCACAATGAGCAGTTCTTC.

The chain couples TRBV2 to TRBJ1-5; no clear D. The V gene lost 4 bases and the J gene lost 1 base, with 8 bases spanning the gap. The germline CDR1 and CDR2 sequences are SNHLY and FYNNEI. The CDR3 length is 14 residues. The DNA of the CDR3 is TGTGCCAGCAGTGGAGTACGGAGCAATCAGCCCCAGCATTTT. Translation: CASSGVRSNQPQHF.

The rearrangement uses TRBV4-1 and TRBJ2-3; 9 bases map to TRBD2. CDR3 length: 15 residues. V lost 10 bases to trimming and J lost 0 bases; unmatched junction nucleotides: 8. Germline V gives CDR1 MGHRA, CDR2 YSYEKL. CDR3 bases: TGCGCCACCGCGGGGGGGCTGACCAGCACAGATACGCAGTATTTT. It codes for CATAGGLTSTDTQYF.

This chain links TRBV6-1 with TRBJ1-4, with D uncertain. CDR1 MNHNS and CDR2 SASEGT come from the germline V gene. V was cut by 7 bases and J by 8 bases, with 20 bases left in between. The CDR3 consists of 15 residues. This CDR3 reads CASTLLGNRGEKLFF. The CDR3 bases are TGTGCCAGCACCCTTCTGGGAAACCGAGGGGAAAAACTGTTTTTT.

The gene calls are TRBV18 and TRBJ2-3; 9 bases agree with TRBD1. Losses at the gene ends were 0 bases for V and 0 bases for J; bases not matched to a gene: 1. CDR1 is KGHSH and CDR2 is LQKENI in the germline V gene. This CDR3 contains 16 residues. The CDR3 region has the DNA TGTGCCAGCTCACCACCCGGGACAGGGAGCACAGATACGCAGTATTTT. It translates to CASSPPGTGSTDTQYF.

This rearrangement joins TRBV10-2 to TRBJ1-4; D is undetermined. Germline V gene sequence: CDR1 WSHSY, CDR2 SAAADI. The CDR3 totals 14 residues. V lost 6 bases and J lost 0, with 8 bases in between. CDR3 in DNA: TGCGCCAGCAGGGAGGGAGCAACTAATGAAAAACTGTTTTTT. Translated: CASREGATNEKLFF.

The J gene is TRBJ2-7, the V gene TRBV11-3, with D unresolved. CDR1 SGHNT and CDR2 YENEEA come from the germline V gene. The CDR3 length is 13 residues. V shed 0 bases and J shed 5 bases, with 8 bases lying between them. Written as DNA, the CDR3 is TGTGCCAGCAGCTTAGATTCCCGGGACGAGCAGTACTTC. The encoded protein is CASSLDSRDEQYF. Together with reference TRBV11-3 and TRBJ2-7, the CDR3 gives the full variable domain: EAGVVQSPRYKIIEKKQPVAFWCNPISGHNTLYWYLQNLGQGPELLIRYENEEAVDDSQLPKDRFSAERLKGVDSTLKIQPAELGDSAVYLCASSLDSRDEQYFGPGTRLTVT.

The chain recombines TRBV11-2 with TRBJ1-6, with TRBD1 matching over 7 bases. The CDR3 contains 14 residues. V lost 6 bases to trimming and J lost 9 bases; unmatched junction nucleotides: 8. The germline CDR1 and CDR2 sequences are SGHAT and FQNNGV. The CDR3 bases are TGTGCCAGCAGGGGCGGGACAGTATCTTCACCCCTCCACTTT. Translation: CASRGGTVSSPLHF.